Below are 8 T cell receptor beta chains sequenced from a single sample in a study of blood T cell repertoires in COVID-19. The assay was immunoSEQ multiplex PCR, and TCRdb's table has in-frame clones only and misses some. Of approximately 200,000 clones listed, about 86% were seen once; the top ten hold 3% to 3.5%. The sequenced sample consisted of peripheral blood. The origin of the receptors is a woman aged 25-40 years who had recovered from COVID-19.

This chain connects TRBV13 to TRBJ2-7; D is possibly TRBD2 (6 bases). Germline lookup yields CDR1 PRHDT and CDR2 FYEKMQ (reference sequence). The CDR3 loop spans 16 amino acids. The V and J ends lost 4 bases and 0 bases respectively, with 16 bases between them. CDR3 protein: CASSSRGASVSYEQYF. In nucleotides, the CDR3 is TGTGCCAGCAGCTCCCGTGGGGCTAGCGTCTCCTACGAGCAGTACTTC.

This clone was counted between two and nine times. V and J are TRBV9 and TRBJ1-1; no reliable D call. CDR1 and CDR2 (germline): SGDLS, YYNGEE. Trimming left V 4 bases short and J 0 bases short, with 10 bases between. This CDR3 contains 14 residues. The CDR3 sequence is CASSPQDLNTEAFF. The CDR3 coding sequence is TGTGCCAGCAGCCCCCAGGACTTGAACACTGAAGCTTTCTTT. Variable domain in full (rest from reference TRBV9 and TRBJ1-1): DSGVTQTPKHLITATGQRVTLRCSPRSGDLSVYWYQQSLDQGLQFLIQYYNGEERAKGNILERFSAQQFPDLHSELNLSSLELGDSALYFCASSPQDLNTEAFFGQGTRLTVV.

The chain employs TRBV19 and TRBJ2-2, with 8 bases that match TRBD2. Unmatched junction bases numbered 6, after V lost 4 bases and J lost 5 bases. Germline values: CDR1 LNHDA, CDR2 SQIVND (reference sequence). There are 15 residues in the CDR3. The DNA of the CDR3 is TGTGCCAGTAGTAGACGGCAGCGGGAGACCGGGGAGCTGTTTTTT. This sequence encodes CASSRRQRETGELFF.

This clone came up once. The chain joins TRBV5-1 to TRBJ2-1, with D tentatively TRBD2 (6 bases). This CDR3 region has 15 residues. Germline CDR1 SGHRS, CDR2 YFSETQ. Trimming left V 1 base short and J 9 bases short, with 17 bases between. The CDR3 loop is CASSLNLASAFEQFF. CDR3 coding DNA: TGCGCCAGCAGCTTGAATTTGGCTAGCGCTTTTGAGCAGTTCTTC.

The chain carries TRBV28 and TRBJ1-1; no reliable D call. V lost 5 bases and J lost 0, with 7 bases in between. Germline V gives CDR1 MDHEN, CDR2 SYDVKM. The CDR3 is 13 amino acids. CDR3 region: CASSGQLNTEAFF. DNA for the CDR3: TGTGCCAGCAGTGGGCAGTTGAACACTGAAGCTTTCTTT.

This chain uses TRBV13 with TRBJ2-5, with D tentatively TRBD1 (6 bases). Germline V gene sequence: CDR1 PRHDT, CDR2 FYEKMQ (reference sequence). V dropped 5 bases and J dropped 2 bases, with 18 bases sitting between them. CDR3 size: 16 residues. The CDR3 region is CASSKVRRGGQETQYF. The CDR3 DNA reads TGTGCCAGCAGCAAAGTCCGTCGAGGGGGACAAGAGACCCAGTACTTC.

The rearrangement joins TRBV5-1 to TRBJ2-5; 11 bases are shared with TRBD2. The CDR3 has 14 amino acids. The junction had 4 bases not matched to a gene; V was cut back by 4 bases and J by 5 bases. Germline V lookup: CDR1 SGHRS, CDR2 YFSETQ. This CDR3 is CASSVSGRAETQYF. The CDR3 DNA follows: TGCGCCAGCAGCGTTAGCGGGAGGGCGGAGACCCAGTACTTC.

The chain carries TRBV27 and TRBJ2-7; 9 bases agree with TRBD1. The germline gives CDR1 MNHEY, CDR2 SMNVEV (reference sequence). The CDR3 consists of 16 residues. V trimming: 5 bases; J trimming: 2 bases; junction bases outside the gene matches: 10. CDR3 protein: CASSPPGTGYPYEQYF. For the CDR3, the DNA is TGTGCCAGCAGTCCCCCGGGGACAGGGTACCCCTACGAGCAGTACTTC.